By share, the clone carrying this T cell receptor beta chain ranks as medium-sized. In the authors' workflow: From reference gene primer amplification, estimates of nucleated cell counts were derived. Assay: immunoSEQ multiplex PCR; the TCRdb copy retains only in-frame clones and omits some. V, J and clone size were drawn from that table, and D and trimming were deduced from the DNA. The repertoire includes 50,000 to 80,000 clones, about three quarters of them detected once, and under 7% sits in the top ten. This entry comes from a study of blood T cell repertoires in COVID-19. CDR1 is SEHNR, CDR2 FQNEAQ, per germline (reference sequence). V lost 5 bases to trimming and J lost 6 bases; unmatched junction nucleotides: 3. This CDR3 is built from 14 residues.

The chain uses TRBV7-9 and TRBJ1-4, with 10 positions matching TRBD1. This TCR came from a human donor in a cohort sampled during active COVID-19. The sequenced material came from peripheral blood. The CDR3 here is CASSRTGGDEKLFF. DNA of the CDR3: TGTGCCAGCAGCCGGACAGGGGGAGATGAAAAACTGTTTTTT. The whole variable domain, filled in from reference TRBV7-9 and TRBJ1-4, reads DTGVSQNPRHKITKRGQNVTFRCDPISEHNRLYWYRQTLGQGPEFLTYFQNEAQLEKSRLLSDRFSAERPKGSFSTLEIQRTEQGDSAMYLCASSRTGGDEKLFFGSGTQLSVL.